Below are 13 T cell receptor beta chains sequenced from a single sample in a study of T cell responses to AZD1222 COVID-19 vaccine. TCRdb's table, derived via immunoSEQ multiplex PCR, lists solely in-frame clones and lacks some. The sample records about 100,000 clones, 85% to 90% being singletons. This specimen consisted of peripheral blood, obtained on day 0 of AZD1222 vaccination. These receptors came from an adult in good health.

The chain links TRBV11-2 to TRBJ2-2; 12 bases fit TRBD2. CDR1 and CDR2 from the germline V gene are SGHAT and FQNNGV. The V segment lost 2 bases and the J segment 4 bases; nucleotides outside the gene matches: 8. The CDR3 runs 18 residues. The CDR3 sequence: CASSLRLAGVRSTGELFF. Written as DNA, the CDR3 is TGTGCCAGCAGCTTAAGACTAGCGGGAGTACGGTCCACCGGGGAGCTGTTTTTT.

The chain joins TRBV27 to TRBJ1-2; tentative D call: TRBD1 (6 bases). In germline, CDR1 is MNHEY, CDR2 SMNVEV (reference sequence). V lost 2 bases to trimming and J lost 8 bases, with 12 bases between them. This CDR3 contains 13 residues. In DNA form, the CDR3 reads TGTGCCAGCAGTTTAAATGAGGGGGGCGGCTACACCTTC. Amino acids: CASSLNEGGGYTF.

The CDR3 bases are TGTGCCAGCAGCACGGGACAGGGGACGTCTTTCTTT. This sequence encodes CASSTGQGTSFF. J is TRBJ1-1 and V is TRBV6-5, with 10 positions matching TRBD1. Trimming removed 6 bases from V and 12 bases from J; junction bases left unmatched: 7. Germline CDR1 is MNHEY and CDR2 is SVGAGI. This CDR3 is 12 amino acids long.

The table lists this clone with a few counts. This chain joins TRBV30 and TRBJ1-4; unclear D gene. This CDR3 comprises 14 residues. Germline values: CDR1 GTSNPN, CDR2 SVGIG (reference sequence). With 3 bases removed from V and 5 bases from J, the gap between germline ends came to 13 bases. The CDR3 region has the DNA TGTGCCTGGAGAGAGGGCCCGGCCAATGAAAAACTGTTTTTT. It encodes CAWREGPANEKLFF.

V is TRBV3-1 (or the pseudogene TRBV3-2) and J is TRBJ1-5; a weak D match, TRBD1 (6 bases). Trimming left V 2 bases short and J 7 bases short, with 12 bases between. Germline loops: CDR1 LGHDT, CDR2 YNNKEL (reference sequence). This CDR3 region has 14 residues. In nucleotides, the CDR3 is TGTGCCAGCAGCCAACATACAGGGTTCCAGCCCCAGCATTTT. It yields the protein CASSQHTGFQPQHF.

The chain uses TRBV7-8 and TRBJ1-1; a weak D match, TRBD1 (5 bases). CDR1 and CDR2 (germline): SGHVS, FQNEAQ. V lost 6 bases and J 0 bases, leaving 8 bases between the germline ends. CDR3 length: 13 amino acids. CDR3 amino acids: CASRRGVNTEAFF. The CDR3 DNA reads TGTGCCAGCAGGAGGGGCGTGAACACTGAAGCTTTCTTT.

The V gene is TRBV2, the J gene TRBJ1-3; D is unresolved. Between the trimmed V and J ends, which lost 8 bases and 8 bases, there was a span of 13 bases. Germline lookup yields CDR1 SNHLY and CDR2 FYNNEI. The CDR3 is 12 amino acids. In DNA form, the CDR3 reads TGTGCCAGCCTGCCTGGAGTTGACACCATATATTTT. It encodes CASLPGVDTIYF.

The chain recombines TRBV5-1 with TRBJ2-7, with 8 bases fitting TRBD1. In germline, CDR1 is SGHRS, CDR2 YFSETQ. J gave up 5 bases and V 1 base, and 5 bases lay outside the gene matches. The CDR3 loop spans 14 amino acids. The CDR3 reads CASSLKPGGNEQYF. CDR3 nucleotides: TGCGCCAGCAGCTTGAAGCCAGGGGGCAACGAGCAGTACTTC.

This chain connects TRBV5-4 to TRBJ2-1; D could derive from TRBD1 or TRBD2 (6 bases each). The CDR3 is made up of 14 amino acids. From germline, CDR1 is SGHNT and CDR2 YYREEE (reference sequence). Trimming shortened V by 6 bases and J by 6 bases, and 16 bases separated the two germline ends. In DNA, the CDR3 is TGTGCCAGCACCCGGTGGGGGGCAGGCAATGAGCAGTTCTTC. Its translation is CASTRWGAGNEQFF.

V is TRBV6-5 and J is TRBJ1-5, with TRBD1 matching over 8 bases. This CDR3 has 13 amino acids. V shed 8 bases, J shed 2 bases, and the junction held 2 bases outside the gene matches. The V gene's germline CDR1 is MNHEY and CDR2 SVGAGI. The CDR3 region is CASGGQGNQPQHF. CDR3 nucleotide sequence: TGTGCCAGCGGGGGACAGGGCAATCAGCCCCAGCATTTT.

The chain employs TRBV2 and TRBJ1-6, with unresolved D. CDR3 length: 15 residues. Germline-derived CDR1 and CDR2 are SNHLY and FYNNEI. Trimming shortened V by 6 bases and J by 6 bases, and 15 bases separated the two germline ends. CDR3 residues: CASRLGDRPNSPLHF. The CDR3, as DNA: TGTGCCAGCAGGCTTGGAGATCGGCCTAATTCACCCCTCCACTTT.

V is TRBV3-1 (or the pseudogene TRBV3-2) and J is TRBJ1-5; possible D gene TRBD1, 5 bases. V was pared by 8 bases and J by 2 bases, with 22 bases between. This CDR3 has 17 amino acids. Germline CDR1 reads LGHDT; CDR2 reads YNNKEL (reference sequence). CDR3 in DNA: TGTGCCAGCTCCCCGTCGAAAGGGGTGAGTGGCAATCAGCCCCAGCATTTT. As protein: CASSPSKGVSGNQPQHF.

This clone was found once. The V gene is TRBV5-1, the J gene TRBJ1-2, with a tentative D call TRBD1 (5 bases). The CDR3 is made up of 14 amino acids. Trimming took 0 bases from V and 3 from J, leaving 9 bases between them. Per the germline V gene, CDR1 is SGHRS and CDR2 is YFSETQ. CDR3 nucleotide sequence: TGCGCCAGCAGCTTGGCCGGCAGGGACTATGGCTACACCTTC. It translates to CASSLAGRDYGYTF.